This passage covers 12 T cell receptor beta chains from one sample sequenced in a study of shared clonotypes between healthy human individuals. Profiling relied on immunoSEQ multiplex PCR, and the TCRdb table lists in-frame clones only, not all of them. The table records over a million clones, around 82% of them present only once. The sample taken for sequencing was memory CD4+ T cells from PBMCs. As to subset: CD45RA-negative fraction. The receptors here all came from a man aged 18 to 30 in good health. Some clones in this sample may be carry-over from other donors' samples.

Here the CDR3 DNA reads TGTGCCAGCAGTTTACTTGGGAGCTCTGGGGCCAACGTCCTGACTTTC. Encoded protein: CASSLLGSSGANVLTF. V and J are TRBV28 and TRBJ2-6; D possibly corresponds to TRBD2 (5 bases). Germline V gene lookup returns CDR1 MDHEN and CDR2 SYDVKM. This CDR3 contains 16 residues. The V gene lost 2 bases and the J gene lost 0 bases, with 8 bases spanning the gap.

This chain links TRBV7-9 with TRBJ2-1, with unresolved D. The V gene lost 3 bases and the J gene lost 0 bases, with 6 bases spanning the gap. There are 14 residues in the CDR3. From germline, CDR1 is SEHNR and CDR2 FQNEAQ (reference sequence). The CDR3 sequence: CASSLSGSYNEQFF. CDR3 coding DNA: TGTGCCAGCAGCTTGAGTGGCTCCTACAATGAGCAGTTCTTC.

On this clone: This same CDR3 is encoded by further DNA sequences in the sample. V is TRBV5-1 and J is TRBJ1-1; the D is unclear. V lost 0 bases and J 1 base, leaving 7 bases between the germline ends. The CDR3 consists of 14 residues. Germline CDR1 and CDR2: SGHRS and YFSETQ. CDR3 DNA sequence: TGCGCCAGCAGCTTGGGCTGGGGGAACACTGAAGCTTTCTTT. It codes for CASSLGWGNTEAFF.

Turning to this clone: This may arise from a read error, as a much more abundant clone is one base away. The J gene is TRBJ2-3, the V gene TRBV11-1, with 11 bases that match TRBD2. There are 15 residues in the CDR3. The trim removed 3 bases at V and 4 bases at J, leaving 3 bases unmatched. CDR1 SGHAT and CDR2 FQDESV come from the germline V gene (reference sequence). CDR3 loop: CASSFSGRAADTQYF. The CDR3 coding sequence is TGTGCCAGCAGCTTTAGCGGGAGGGCGGCAGATACGCAGTATTTT.

This sequence joins TRBV4-1 and TRBJ2-7; possible D gene TRBD1, 6 bases. The CDR3 has 17 amino acids. V lost 1 base and J lost 0, with 16 bases in between. The germline V gene encodes CDR1 MGHRA and CDR2 YSYEKL. CDR3 residues: CASSQVSTGPDSYEQYF. The DNA of the CDR3 is TGCGCCAGCAGCCAAGTAAGTACAGGGCCCGACTCCTACGAGCAGTACTTC.

The rearrangement links TRBV5-1 to TRBJ2-6, with 7 bases matching TRBD1. The CDR3 is 18 amino acids. The trim removed 2 bases at V and 0 bases at J, leaving 8 bases unmatched. Germline V gives CDR1 SGHRS, CDR2 YFSETQ. The CDR3 sequence: CASSFTGTVDSGANVLTF. CDR3 sequence (DNA): TGCGCCAGCAGCTTTACCGGGACAGTAGACTCTGGGGCCAACGTCCTGACTTTC.

The V and J genes are TRBV6-6 and TRBJ2-7; maybe TRBD1 (5 bases). This CDR3 has 14 residues. Trimming pared 7 bases from V and 4 bases from J, leaving 17 bases between. Germline V gene lookup returns CDR1 MNHNY and CDR2 SVGAGI (reference sequence). CDR3 bases: TGTGCCAGCACCCCCCCGGCAGGGTGGTACGAGCAGTACTTC. It codes for CASTPPAGWYEQYF.

V usage is TRBV7-3 and J usage is TRBJ2-2; tentatively, D is TRBD2 (6 bases). The CDR3 consists of 17 residues. Germline V lookup: CDR1 SGHTA, CDR2 FQGTGA. Between the trimmed V and J ends, which lost 5 bases and 6 bases, there was a span of 22 bases. Written as DNA, the CDR3 is TGTGCCAGCAGCCCAATGGGCGGGATTGGTAGGGCCGGGGAGCTGTTTTTT. Encoded protein: CASSPMGGIGRAGELFF.

On this clone: A far larger clone is just one base off, so this is likely a read error. The CDR3 spells CALTRGPGSTIYF. The CDR3 nucleotides are TGTGCCTTGACGAGGGGGCCGGGAAGCACCATATATTTT. The V call is TRBV30, the J call TRBJ1-3, with 7 bases aligning to TRBD1. Germline CDR1 is GTSNPN and CDR2 is SVGIG (reference sequence). The CDR3 covers 13 residues. Full variable domain (remainder filled in from reference TRBV30 and TRBJ1-3): SQTIHQWPATLVQPVGSPLSLECTVEGTSNPNLYWYRQAAGRGLQLLFYSVGIGQISSEVPQNLSASRPQDRQFILSSKKLLLSDSGFYLCALTRGPGSTIYFGEGSWLTVV.

The chain combines TRBV27 with TRBJ1-1; TRBD1 might be the D (6 bases). CDR1 is MNHEY and CDR2 is SMNVEV in the germline V gene (reference sequence). The CDR3 runs 15 residues. The V gene lost 4 bases and the J gene lost 5 bases, with 17 bases spanning the gap. The CDR3 nucleotides are TGTGCCAGCAGTTCATACGCCAGGGGAGGAACTGAAGCTTTCTTT. Translating it yields CASSSYARGGTEAFF.

This clone has a single count. This sequence joins TRBV5-4 and TRBJ2-7, with TRBD2 matching over 7 bases. This CDR3 is built from 15 residues. Germline loops: CDR1 SGHNT, CDR2 YYREEE (reference sequence). V lost 0 bases to trimming and J lost 2 bases; unmatched junction nucleotides: 5. The CDR3 DNA reads as TGTGCCAGCAGCTTGGCCGGGGGAGGGACCTACGAGCAGTACTTC. It specifies CASSLAGGGTYEQYF.

The chain is built from TRBV25-1 and TRBJ2-2; 11 nucleotides agree with TRBD2. Germline V lookup: CDR1 MGHDK, CDR2 SYGVNS. The CDR3 extends over 15 amino acids. Germline trimming cut 6 bases from V and 3 bases from J; bases unmatched to any gene: 3. CDR3 DNA sequence: TGTGCCAGCAGGACACTAGCGGGAGACACCGGGGAGCTGTTTTTT. Protein sequence: CASRTLAGDTGELFF. Full variable domain (missing parts from reference TRBV25-1 and TRBJ2-2): EADIYQTPRYLVIGTGKKITLECSQTMGHDKMYWYQQDPGMELHLIHYSYGVNSTEKGDLSSESTVSRIRTEHFPLTLESARPSHTSQYLCASRTLAGDTGELFFGEGSRLTVL.